This T cell receptor beta chain was identified in a study of circulating and synovial CD4+ cells in juvenile arthritis. Generated by immunoSEQ multiplex PCR, the TCRdb table keeps only in-frame clones and is missing some. The table records around 35,000 clones, less than 97% of them present only once. This clone came up once. The antigen is undetermined. Per germline, CDR1 SGHTA and CDR2 FQGNSA. The CDR3 has 15 amino acids. V lost 4 bases to trimming and J lost 0 bases, with 12 bases between them. Study-wide results and caveats: Vbeta family usage analysis did not detect the pathogenic-like versus bulk difference.

This receptor was obtained from a human donor with juvenile idiopathic arthritis. The source material was CD4+ T cells from blood. The chain joins TRBV7-2 to TRBJ1-1; possibly TRBD1 for D (6 bases). The CDR3, as DNA: TGTGCCAGCAGCTCCGCGGACAGTCTGAACACTGAAGCTTTCTTT. Residues: CASSSADSLNTEAFF. The whole variable domain, remainder taken from reference TRBV7-2 and TRBJ1-1, is GAGVSQSPSNKVTEKGKDVELRCDPISGHTALYWYRQSLGQGLEFLIYFQGNSAPDKSGLPSDRFSAERTGGSVSTLTIQRTQQEDSAVYLCASSSADSLNTEAFFGQGTRLTVV.